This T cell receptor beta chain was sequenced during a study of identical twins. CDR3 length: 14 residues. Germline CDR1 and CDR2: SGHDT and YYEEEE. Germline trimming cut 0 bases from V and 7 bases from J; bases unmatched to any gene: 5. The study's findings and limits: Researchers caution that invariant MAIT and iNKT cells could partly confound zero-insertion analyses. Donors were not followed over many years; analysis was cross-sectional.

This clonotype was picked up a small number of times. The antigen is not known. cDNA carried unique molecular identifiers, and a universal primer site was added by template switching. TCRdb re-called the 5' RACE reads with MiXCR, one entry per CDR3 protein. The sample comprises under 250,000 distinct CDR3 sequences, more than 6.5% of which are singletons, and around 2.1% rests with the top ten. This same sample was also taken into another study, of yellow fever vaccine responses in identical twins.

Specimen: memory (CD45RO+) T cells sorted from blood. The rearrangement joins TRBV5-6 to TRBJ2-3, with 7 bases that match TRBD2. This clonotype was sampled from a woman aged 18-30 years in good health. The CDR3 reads CASSLDGGRNTQYF. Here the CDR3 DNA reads TGTGCCAGCAGCTTGGACGGGGGGAGGAATACGCAGTATTTT.